This paragraph covers one T cell receptor (beta chain) sequence. PCR involved 60 Vbeta and 13 Jbeta primers. Assay used: immunoSEQ multiplex PCR; TCRdb lists only in-frame clones, some missing. Seen here are 130,000 to 150,000 clones, approximately 82% observed once, and the top ten hold more than 9.5%. The data are from a study of cytomegalovirus exposure and HLA in healthy donors. The V gene's germline CDR1 is GTSNPN and CDR2 SVGIG (reference sequence). CDR3 length: 14 amino acids. V lost 0 bases to trimming and J lost 2 bases, with 11 bases between them. The sample was PBMCs. The TCR comes from a woman in her fifties or sixties in good health and CMV-seropositive. The chain couples TRBV30 to TRBJ2-7, with D tentatively TRBD2 (6 bases). This CDR3 is CAWSVGGSAYEQYF. DNA for the CDR3: TGTGCCTGGAGTGTAGGAGGGTCGGCCTACGAGCAGTACTTC.